This T cell receptor beta chain emerged from a study of shared clonotypes between healthy human individuals. The table lists this clone with a count of one. Germline-derived CDR1 and CDR2 are SEHNR and FQNEAQ (reference sequence). V was cut by 2 bases and J by 6 bases, with 7 bases left in between. The CDR3 is 12 residues long. Assay used: immunoSEQ multiplex PCR; TCRdb lists only in-frame clones, some missing. The repertoire holds roughly 1,500,000 clones, with 98% as singletons. Sequenced material: naive CD4+ T cells sorted from blood. This sample's subset: CD45RA+ positively selected. The TCR comes from a man aged 25 to 40 in good health. This chain uses TRBV7-9 with TRBJ1-1; D remains ambiguous. The CDR3 sequence: CASSLTGAEAFF. The CDR3 bases are TGTGCCAGCAGCTTAACCGGGGCTGAAGCTTTCTTT.